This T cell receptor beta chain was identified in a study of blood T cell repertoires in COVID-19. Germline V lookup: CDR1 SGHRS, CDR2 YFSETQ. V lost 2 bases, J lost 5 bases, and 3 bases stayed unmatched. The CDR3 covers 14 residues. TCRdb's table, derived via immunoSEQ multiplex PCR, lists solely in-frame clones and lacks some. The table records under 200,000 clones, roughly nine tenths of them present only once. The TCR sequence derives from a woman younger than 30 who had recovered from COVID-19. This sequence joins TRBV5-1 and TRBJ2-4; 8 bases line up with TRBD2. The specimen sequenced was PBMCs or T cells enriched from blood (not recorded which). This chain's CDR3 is CASSFGGVQNIQYF. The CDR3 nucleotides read TGCGCCAGCAGCTTCGGGGGGGTTCAAAACATTCAGTACTTC.